Each of the 8 T cell receptor beta chains below was sequenced from the same sample in a study of human T cells and chemical hapten exposure. TCRdb itself ran the RACE reads through MiXCR, one entry per CDR3 protein. The table includes 250,000 or so distinct CDR3 sequences, approximately 8% detected once. The time point here: pre-sensitization, week 0. This sample's treatment: therapeutic diphenylcyclopropenone sensitization with weekly scalp DPC. The source was whole blood, collected in connection with sensitization to the hapten diphenylcyclopropenone (DPC). These receptors were collected from a man younger than 30 with alopecia areata. Some clones in this sample may be carry-over from other donors' samples.

The chain couples TRBV27 to TRBJ2-3, with D possibly matching TRBD1 (6 bases). CDR1 MNHEY and CDR2 SMNVEV come from the germline V gene (reference sequence). The V end lost 3 bases, the J end lost 5 bases, and 12 bases lay between the germline ends. This CDR3 region has 14 residues. This CDR3 reads CASSLITGQDTQYF. CDR3 coding DNA: TGTGCCAGCAGTTTGATAACAGGGCAAGATACGCAGTATTTT.

This clonotype has ten or more counts. The chain joins TRBV7-9 to TRBJ1-1; D gene ambiguous. Germline CDR1 reads SEHNR; CDR2 reads FQNEAQ (reference sequence). This CDR3 region has 16 residues. V dropped 1 base and J dropped 0 bases, with 12 bases sitting between them. CDR3: CASSLGRSGMNTEAFF. CDR3 nucleotides: TGTGCCAGCAGCTTAGGTCGGAGCGGTATGAACACTGAAGCTTTCTTT.

This clonotype was seen a few times. The chain uses TRBV29-1 and TRBJ2-7; 7 nucleotides align to TRBD1. The V gene's germline CDR1 is SQVTM and CDR2 ANQGSEA. The CDR3 is 14 amino acids. The V and J ends lost 6 bases and 1 base, in that order; junction bases with no gene match: 9. Here the CDR3 DNA reads TGCAGCGTGTGGGGGCAGGGGGAATCCTACGAGCAGTACTTC. Residues: CSVWGQGESYEQYF.

The chain is built from TRBV4-1 and TRBJ2-7; D is perhaps TRBD1 (6 bases). The germline V and J ends were trimmed by 1 base and 0 bases, with 13 bases remaining between them. Germline assignment: CDR1 MGHRA and CDR2 YSYEKL. The CDR3 totals 16 residues. The chain's CDR3 is CASSQVRDKSSYEQYF. CDR3 sequence (DNA): TGCGCCAGCAGCCAAGTCCGGGACAAGAGCTCCTACGAGCAGTACTTC.

This clonotype occurred a few times. The gene calls are TRBV20-1 and TRBJ2-1; TRBD1 matches 7 bases. CDR1 and CDR2 from the germline V gene are DFQATT and SNEGSKA (reference sequence). The CDR3 sequence is 14 residues long. V shed 2 bases and J 5 bases; nucleotides not matched to a gene: 6. This CDR3 is CSARSGTANNEQFF. The CDR3, as DNA: TGCAGTGCTAGATCCGGGACAGCCAACAATGAGCAGTTCTTC.

This clonotype has more than one count but fewer than ten. The rearrangement links TRBV9 to TRBJ1-6; 8 nucleotides agree with TRBD1. CDR1 SGDLS and CDR2 YYNGEE come from the germline V gene. The CDR3 runs 15 residues. Germline trimming cut 0 bases from V and 9 bases from J; bases unmatched to any gene: 5. CDR3 residues: CASSVEGQDTSPLHF. CDR3 DNA: TGTGCCAGCAGCGTAGAGGGACAGGACACTTCACCCCTCCACTTT.

This clonotype has only a few counts. The rearrangement uses TRBV4-3 and TRBJ1-2; 8 bases are a match to TRBD1. Trimming took 1 base from V and 4 from J; bases not matched to a gene: 11. CDR3 length: 17 residues. Germline-derived CDR1 and CDR2 are LGHNA and YSLEER. The CDR3: CASSQVQDREASYGYTF. CDR3 bases: TGCGCCAGCAGCCAAGTTCAGGACAGGGAGGCCTCCTATGGCTACACCTTC.

This clonotype was picked up many times. The chain is built from TRBV28 and TRBJ1-1, with D perhaps TRBD1 (5 bases). Trimming cost V 6 bases and J 4 bases, with 15 bases left between them. This CDR3 has 14 residues. CDR1 MDHEN and CDR2 SYDVKM come from the germline V gene. The CDR3 DNA reads as TGTGCCAGCAGCCGTGGGGGGGAGGGCACTGAAGCTTTCTTT. Protein: CASSRGGEGTEAFF. The variable domain in full, with the rest retrieved from reference TRBV28 and TRBJ1-1, is DVKVTQSSRYLVKRTGEKVFLECVQDMDHENMFWYRQDPGLGLRLIYFSYDVKMKEKGDIPEGYSVSREKKERFSLILESASTNQTSMYLCASSRGGEGTEAFFGQGTRLTVV.